Following are 18 T cell receptor beta chains from one sample sequenced in a study of blood T cell repertoires in COVID-19. Profiled with immunoSEQ multiplex PCR; TCRdb holds only in-frame clones, not every one. The sample includes around 190,000 clones, roughly 81% seen only once; the top ten take about 11%. Sequencing was carried out using peripheral blood. The receptors were sampled from a woman between 35 and 50 years old with COVID-19, enrolled during active disease.

J is TRBJ2-7 and V is TRBV6-5; possibly TRBD2 for D (6 bases). The germline gives CDR1 MNHEY, CDR2 SVGAGI. The ends were cut back, 6 bases at V and 2 bases at J, with 11 bases in the middle. There are 13 residues in the CDR3. This CDR3 is CASSLAPAYEQYF. The CDR3 DNA reads TGTGCCAGCAGCCTAGCGCCAGCCTACGAGCAGTACTTC.

J is TRBJ1-2 and V is TRBV19; TRBD1 aligns across 10 bases. CDR3 length: 15 amino acids. The V segment lost 8 bases and the J segment 3 bases; nucleotides outside the gene matches: 9. Germline CDR1 LNHDA, CDR2 SQIVND (reference sequence). The CDR3 DNA is TGTGCCAGTGATAGGAGGGGACAGGGGTACTATGGCTACACCTTC. Its translation is CASDRRGQGYYGYTF.

This chain uses TRBV6-5 with TRBJ1-5; a possible D gene is TRBD1 (5 bases). Germline CDR1 reads MNHEY; CDR2 reads SVGAGI. V lost 0 bases and J 7 bases, leaving 13 bases between the germline ends. This CDR3 is 15 amino acids long. DNA for the CDR3: TGTGCCAGCAGTTACTCGGGGGGTCGCGGGCAGCCCCAGCATTTT. Its protein is CASSYSGGRGQPQHF.

The chain couples TRBV3-1 (or the pseudogene TRBV3-2) to TRBJ1-6, with D possibly matching TRBD1 (6 bases). V lost 2 bases, J lost 4 bases, and 9 bases lay in between. There are 15 residues in the CDR3. Germline V CDR1 and CDR2: LGHDT, YNNKEL (reference sequence). The CDR3 coding sequence is TGTGCCAGCAGCCAACGGGACAAATATAATTCACCCCTCCACTTT. Translation gives CASSQRDKYNSPLHF.

The chain has TRBV6-5 and TRBJ1-4; tentatively, D is TRBD1 (5 bases). CDR1 is MNHEY and CDR2 is SVGAGI in the germline V gene. V dropped 6 bases and J dropped 6 bases, with 14 bases sitting between them. This CDR3 has 14 residues. Written as DNA, the CDR3 is TGTGCCAGCAGAGCAGGGTTCTCGGATGAAAAACTGTTTTTT. It yields the protein CASRAGFSDEKLFF.

The rearrangement uses TRBV7-3 and TRBJ2-3; TRBD2 matches 14 bases. V trimming: 5 bases; J trimming: 4 bases; junction bases outside the gene matches: 5. CDR1 is SGHTA, CDR2 FQGTGA, per germline. This CDR3 spans 16 amino acids. The CDR3 DNA reads as TGTGCCAGCAGCATCCCGGGACTAGCGGGGGCAGATACGCAGTATTTT. This encodes CASSIPGLAGADTQYF.

This clone occurred a few times. This sequence joins TRBV28 and TRBJ2-2; D is ambiguous. Per the germline V gene, CDR1 is MDHEN and CDR2 is SYDVKM. V lost 8 bases and J 4 bases, leaving 11 bases between the germline ends. This CDR3 has 13 residues. The CDR3 spells CASLKSGTGELFF. In DNA form, the CDR3 reads TGTGCCAGCTTAAAATCGGGCACCGGGGAGCTGTTTTTT.

This sequence joins TRBV7-8 and TRBJ1-6, with a tentative D call TRBD1 (5 bases). Germline V gives CDR1 SGHVS, CDR2 FQNEAQ. The CDR3 loop spans 14 amino acids. Trimming stripped 2 bases from V and 7 bases from J, with 9 bases between. CDR3 region: CASSLPGYNSPLHF. In DNA, the CDR3 is TGTGCCAGCAGCTTACCAGGGTACAATTCACCCCTCCACTTT.

The rearrangement links TRBV10-3 to TRBJ1-2; tentatively, D is TRBD1 (6 bases). The CDR3 has 16 residues. V lost 6 bases and J 4 bases, leaving 21 bases between the germline ends. Germline CDR1 reads ENHRY; CDR2 reads SYGVKD. The DNA of the CDR3 is TGTGCCATCAGCGCCCAACAGGGTCGAGAGCTCTATGGCTACACCTTC. Its protein product is CAISAQQGRELYGYTF.

This chain uses TRBV18 with TRBJ2-5; D might be TRBD2 (5 bases). V was shortened by 2 bases and J by 5 bases, with 12 bases between the two germline ends. This CDR3 contains 14 residues. CDR1 and CDR2 from the germline V gene are KGHSH and LQKENI. The chain's CDR3 is CASSPEAGVETQYF. DNA for the CDR3: TGTGCCAGCTCACCAGAGGCGGGCGTCGAGACCCAGTACTTC.

The V call is TRBV11-2, the J call TRBJ2-1, with D tentatively TRBD2 (6 bases). The germline V gene has CDR1 SGHAT and CDR2 FQNNGV. The length of the CDR3 is 13 residues. Trimming shortened V by 5 bases and J by 9 bases, and 14 bases separated the two germline ends. Here the CDR3 reads CASSQGTPAEQFF. The CDR3, as DNA: TGTGCCAGCAGCCAAGGGACTCCGGCTGAGCAGTTCTTC.

This clone has only one observation. CDR3 nucleotide sequence: TGTGCCACCAGCAGGGACTACGGACTAGCGGGAGTATGGAATGAGCAGTTCTTC. It encodes CATSRDYGLAGVWNEQFF. The V call is TRBV15, the J call TRBJ2-1, with 13 bases identical to TRBD2. The CDR3 has 18 residues. With 3 bases clipped from V and 7 bases from J, the junction kept 12 bases outside the gene matches. Germline CDR1 is LNHNV and CDR2 is YYDKDF (reference sequence).

This clone was observed once. The genes are TRBV6-2 or TRBV6-3 and TRBJ2-7, with D unclear. Germline CDR1 is MNHEY and CDR2 is SVGEGT. The CDR3 sequence is 14 residues long. Trimming pared 0 bases from V and 2 bases from J, leaving 8 bases between. CDR3 bases: TGTGCCAGCAGTTACTCCTATAACCCCTACGAGCAGTACTTC. Translated: CASSYSYNPYEQYF.

This chain uses TRBV5-5 with TRBJ1-2, with a tentative D call TRBD1 (6 bases). The CDR3 is made up of 14 amino acids. V was trimmed by 6 bases and J by 4 bases, leaving 16 bases between them. From germline, CDR1 is SGHKS and CDR2 YYEKEE (reference sequence). CDR3: CASTLKQGIYGYTF. CDR3 DNA sequence: TGTGCCAGCACCCTAAAACAGGGAATCTATGGCTACACCTTC.

This chain uses TRBV28 with TRBJ2-7; weak D call: TRBD1 (6 bases). Germline loops: CDR1 MDHEN, CDR2 SYDVKM. This CDR3 comprises 14 residues. Deletions cut 5 bases from V and 0 bases from J, with 11 bases between. The CDR3 region has the DNA TGTGCCAGCAGTCCACAGGGCCCCTCCTACGAGCAGTACTTC. Translating it yields CASSPQGPSYEQYF.

This chain connects TRBV18 to TRBJ2-3; maybe TRBD1 (5 bases). V lost 3 bases, J lost 2 bases, and 6 bases lay in between. This CDR3 is built from 13 residues. From germline, CDR1 is KGHSH and CDR2 LQKENI. Here the CDR3 reads CASSPDNTDTQYF. In DNA, the CDR3 is TGTGCCAGCTCACCGGACAACACAGATACGCAGTATTTT.

The V call is TRBV29-1, the J call TRBJ2-1; D is uncertain. The V end lost 5 bases, the J end lost 0 bases, and 8 bases lay between the germline ends. This CDR3 region has 13 residues. Germline CDR1 is SQVTM and CDR2 is ANQGSEA. Here the CDR3 DNA reads TGCAGCGTTTACTGGAGCTCCTACAATGAGCAGTTCTTC. Protein sequence: CSVYWSSYNEQFF.

This chain uses TRBV9 with TRBJ2-1; 11 nucleotides line up with TRBD2. The CDR3 loop spans 16 amino acids. The J segment lost 6 bases and the V segment lost 3 bases, leaving 8 bases of the junction unmatched. CDR1 and CDR2 from the germline V gene are SGDLS and YYNGEE. The DNA of the CDR3 is TGTGCCAGCAGCGAACACACTAGCGGGAGTATCAATGAGCAGTTCTTC. Encoded protein: CASSEHTSGSINEQFF. The complete variable domain, with remaining parts taken from reference TRBV9 and TRBJ2-1, reads DSGVTQTPKHLITATGQRVTLRCSPRSGDLSVYWYQQSLDQGLQFLIQYYNGEERAKGNILERFSAQQFPDLHSELNLSSLELGDSALYFCASSEHTSGSINEQFFGPGTRLTVL.